Sequencing of this T cell receptor (beta chain) was carried out in a study of T-cell memory formation after mild COVID-19. Germline V gives CDR1 DFQATT, CDR2 SNEGSKA (reference sequence). With 7 bases removed from V and 0 bases from J, the gap between germline ends came to 13 bases. The CDR3 sequence is 14 residues long. This clonotype was seen only a few times. TCRdb passed the 5' RACE reads through MiXCR, listing each CDR3 protein once. The table lists hundreds of thousands of distinct CDR3 sequences, around 17% of them singletons. Material for sequencing was PBMCs or a T cell subset sorted from them (not recorded which). The V gene is TRBV20-1, the J gene TRBJ2-1, with D unresolved. This clonotype was sampled from an adult woman who had mild COVID-19 (a few samples of this study predate the infection). Cell type and time point are not known. This chain's CDR3 is CSVDRSHSYNEQFF. The CDR3 region has the DNA TGCAGTGTGGATCGGAGCCACTCCTACAATGAGCAGTTCTTC.